This TCR beta chain was identified in a study of Siglec-9 on CD8 T cells in melanoma. Comment on this clone: The target antigen is unknown.

CDR3 size: 17 residues. Germline loops: CDR1 SGHVS, CDR2 FQNEAQ. The V end was cut by 2 bases, the J end by 7 bases, with 21 bases between. TCRdb's copy holds only in-frame clones and misses some; the assay was immunoSEQ multiplex PCR. The table records over 30,000 clones, approximately 84% of them present only once. Study-wide results and limits: An effector memory CD8+ T-cell subset seemingly accumulating in melanoma was reportedly marked and regulated by Siglec-9.

The sample was Siglec-9- CD8+ T cells sorted from blood. The sequence derives from a human donor in good health. V gene TRBV7-8 combines with J gene TRBJ2-1; perhaps D is TRBD1 or TRBD2 (5 bases each). CDR3 DNA: TGTGCCAGCAGCTTACGGGGTGAGGCCGTTGAGGGGAATGAGCAGTTCTTC. It codes for CASSLRGEAVEGNEQFF.